This record looks at one TCR beta chain sequence and its context. Enrolled through a virtual design, the participants were between roughly 18 and 90 years of age and came from 24 US areas. This entry comes from a study of blood T cell repertoires in COVID-19. Background on the study: From T cells, B-cell-depleted T cells, or PBMCs came the material, which was cDNA or gDNA.

The length of the CDR3 is 13 residues. Germline CDR1 is MNHEY and CDR2 is SVGAGI. V shed 7 bases and J shed 1 base, with 11 bases lying between them. Only in-frame clones appear in the TCRdb table, and some are missing; sequencing was by immunoSEQ multiplex PCR. The data show 150,000 to 200,000 clones, with 75% to 90% seen just once and roughly 4.9% held by the top ten. The receptor's source is a man between 65 and 80 years old who had been exposed to COVID-19. Sequenced input: PBMCs or T cells enriched from blood (not recorded which). This chain connects TRBV6-5 to TRBJ2-7, with D tentatively TRBD1 (6 bases). The CDR3 sequence: CASTDSLSYEQYF. In nucleotides, the CDR3 is TGTGCCAGCACGGACAGCCTATCCTACGAGCAGTACTTC.